This T cell receptor beta chain was identified during a study of blood T cell repertoires in COVID-19. V was cut by 0 bases and J by 4 bases, with 13 bases left in between. The CDR3 length is 15 residues. Germline loops: CDR1 SGHRS, CDR2 YFSETQ. The data were produced by immunoSEQ multiplex PCR, yet TCRdb's version contains in-frame clones alone and is incomplete. The sample has around 77,000 clones; approximately 89% are singletons. This chain joins TRBV5-1 and TRBJ1-1; D perhaps matches TRBD1 (6 bases). This sequence originates from an elderly man with acute or convalescent COVID-19. What was sequenced was peripheral blood. CDR3 sequence (DNA): TGCGCCAGCAGCTTGGACAGGGATTGGGGCACTGAAGCTTTCTTT. Translation gives CASSLDRDWGTEAFF.